This entry features one TCR beta chain sequence. This sample was taken from a study of cytomegalovirus exposure and HLA in healthy donors. Participants comprised healthy donors of bone marrow. The primer mix had 60 Vbeta and 13 Jbeta primers. Assay used: immunoSEQ multiplex PCR; TCRdb lists only in-frame clones, some missing. This table has about 150,000 clones, 55% to 70% appearing once. The source is a woman aged 55 to 70 in good health and CMV-seropositive. The material sequenced was PBMCs.

The CDR3 loop is CASSLETVSYGYTF. CDR3 DNA: TGTGCCAGCAGCTTAGAAACGGTTTCCTATGGCTACACCTTC. The rearrangement uses TRBV7-2 and TRBJ1-2; no firm D call. V was trimmed by 1 base and J by 4 bases, leaving 10 bases between them. This CDR3 comprises 14 residues. CDR1 SGHTA and CDR2 FQGNSA come from the germline V gene.